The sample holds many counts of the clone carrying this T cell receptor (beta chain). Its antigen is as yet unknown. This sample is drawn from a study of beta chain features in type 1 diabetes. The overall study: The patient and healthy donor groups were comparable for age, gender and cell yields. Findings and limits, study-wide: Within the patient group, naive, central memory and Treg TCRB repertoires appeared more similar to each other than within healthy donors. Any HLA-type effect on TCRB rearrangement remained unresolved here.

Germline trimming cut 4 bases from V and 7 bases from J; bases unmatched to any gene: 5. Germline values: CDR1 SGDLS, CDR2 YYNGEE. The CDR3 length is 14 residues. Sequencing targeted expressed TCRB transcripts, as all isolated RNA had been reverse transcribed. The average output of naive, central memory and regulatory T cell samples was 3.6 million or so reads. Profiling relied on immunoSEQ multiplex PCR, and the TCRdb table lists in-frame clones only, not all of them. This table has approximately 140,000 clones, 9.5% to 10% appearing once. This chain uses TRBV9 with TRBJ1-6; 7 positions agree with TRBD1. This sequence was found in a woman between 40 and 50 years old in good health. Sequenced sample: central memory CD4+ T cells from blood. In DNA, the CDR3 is TGTGCCAGCAGCCCTACAGGGGCCAATTCACCCCTCCACTTT. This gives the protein CASSPTGANSPLHF.